These 17 T cell receptor beta chains share one sample of origin, sequenced in a study of cytomegalovirus exposure and HLA in healthy donors. Primers for the PCR totalled 60 Vbeta and 13 Jbeta. Assay used: immunoSEQ multiplex PCR; TCRdb lists only in-frame clones, some missing. The table shows around 160,000 clones, with around 77% occurring only once. The sample was PBMCs. The receptors here all came from a woman between 40 and 55 years old in good health and CMV-seronegative.

The chain carries TRBV7-8 and TRBJ2-1; D is ambiguous. The CDR3 loop spans 13 amino acids. In germline, CDR1 is SGHVS, CDR2 FQNEAQ. V was trimmed by 0 bases and J by 9 bases, leaving 9 bases between them. CDR3: CASSLAFYGEQFF. The CDR3 nucleotides read TGTGCCAGCAGCTTAGCGTTCTACGGTGAGCAGTTCTTC.

The chain combines TRBV28 with TRBJ1-4, with a weak D call TRBD1 (6 bases). CDR3 size: 15 residues. Trimming stripped 3 bases from V and 3 bases from J, with 11 bases between. The V gene's germline CDR1 is MDHEN and CDR2 SYDVKM. CDR3 DNA: TGTGCCAGCAGTTTTGGGGGCGCCGCTAATGAAAAACTGTTTTTT. Translating it yields CASSFGGAANEKLFF.

The gene calls are TRBV2 and TRBJ1-5, with D perhaps TRBD1 (6 bases). Germline V CDR1 and CDR2: SNHLY, FYNNEI. The CDR3 has 15 residues. V dropped 9 bases and J dropped 0 bases, with 15 bases sitting between them. CDR3: CASGGAGSSNQPQHF. In nucleotides, the CDR3 is TGTGCCAGTGGGGGGGCAGGTTCTAGCAATCAGCCCCAGCATTTT. Full variable domain (missing parts from reference TRBV2 and TRBJ1-5): EPEVTQTPSHQVTQMGQEVILRCVPISNHLYFYWYRQILGQKVEFLVSFYNNEISEKSEIFDDQFSVERPDGSNFTLKIRSTKLEDSAMYFCASGGAGSSNQPQHFGDGTRLSIL.

This chain uses TRBV5-4 with TRBJ2-5; TRBD2 matches at 14 bases. Germline CDR1 and CDR2: SGHNT and YYREEE (reference sequence). V was pared by 3 bases and J by 1 base, with 8 bases of the junction left unmatched. CDR3 size: 18 residues. The CDR3: CASSWGTSGRGSQETQYF. CDR3 nucleotides: TGTGCCAGCAGCTGGGGGACTAGCGGGAGAGGGAGCCAAGAGACCCAGTACTTC.

V is TRBV14 and J is TRBJ1-1; D uncertain. Per germline, CDR1 SGHDN and CDR2 FVKESK. The CDR3 is made up of 16 amino acids. Trimming removed 2 bases from V and 0 bases from J, with 13 bases in between. The CDR3 DNA sequence: TGTGCCAGCAGCCAAACAGACACAACCATGAACACTGAAGCTTTCTTT. This codes for CASSQTDTTMNTEAFF.

The gene calls are TRBV2 and TRBJ2-1; TRBD2 matches 7 bases. Germline-derived CDR1 and CDR2 are SNHLY and FYNNEI. This CDR3 is built from 15 residues. The V and J ends lost 0 bases and 10 bases, in that order; junction bases with no gene match: 9. CDR3 protein: CASSEARREAGEQFF. CDR3 DNA sequence: TGTGCCAGCAGTGAAGCACGAAGGGAAGCGGGGGAGCAGTTCTTC. The full variable domain, in which reference TRBV2 and TRBJ2-1 provide the parts outside the CDR3, is EPEVTQTPSHQVTQMGQEVILRCVPISNHLYFYWYRQILGQKVEFLVSFYNNEISEKSEIFDDQFSVERPDGSNFTLKIRSTKLEDSAMYFCASSEARREAGEQFFGPGTRLTVL.

The chain couples TRBV5-1 to TRBJ2-5; TRBD1 aligns across 10 bases. V gave up 0 bases and J gave up 5 bases; unmatched junction bases: 7. This CDR3 is 16 amino acids long. Germline V CDR1 and CDR2: SGHRS, YFSETQ. CDR3 bases: TGCGCCAGCAGCTTGGACGGGACAGGGGCAGGGGAGACCCAGTACTTC. Amino acids: CASSLDGTGAGETQYF. Full variable domain (missing parts from reference TRBV5-1 and TRBJ2-5): KAGVTQTPRYLIKTRGQQVTLSCSPISGHRSVSWYQQTPGQGLQFLFEYFSETQRNKGNFPGRFSGRQFSNSRSEMNVSTLELGDSALYLCASSLDGTGAGETQYFGPGTRLLVL.

V and J are TRBV6-1 and TRBJ2-3; D possibly corresponds to TRBD1 (5 bases). Germline CDR1 and CDR2: MNHNS and SASEGT. This CDR3 spans 15 amino acids. Trimming cost V 4 bases and J 1 base, with 12 bases left between them. CDR3 sequence reads: CASSVRSGRTDTQYF. The CDR3 DNA reads as TGTGCCAGCAGTGTAAGGTCAGGGCGCACAGATACGCAGTATTTT.

The chain employs TRBV19 and TRBJ1-1, with a possible D match to TRBD1 (5 bases). Deletions cut 10 bases from V and 1 base from J, with 13 bases between. Germline values: CDR1 LNHDA, CDR2 SQIVND (reference sequence). The CDR3 covers 13 residues. In DNA, the CDR3 is TGTGCCACGTCGGGGGGAGGGAACACTGAAGCTTTCTTT. This codes for CATSGGGNTEAFF.

The J gene is TRBJ1-5, the V gene TRBV7-9, with TRBD1 matching 7 bases. Trimming at V came to 5 bases and at J to 7 bases, leaving 17 bases not matched to a gene. CDR3 length: 17 residues. CDR1 is SEHNR and CDR2 is FQNEAQ in the germline V gene (reference sequence). The chain's CDR3 is CASSPIKGQTTDQPQHF. CDR3 DNA sequence: TGTGCCAGCAGCCCAATTAAGGGACAGACTACAGACCAGCCCCAGCATTTT. Complete variable domain (other parts from reference TRBV7-9 and TRBJ1-5): DTGVSQNPRHKITKRGQNVTFRCDPISEHNRLYWYRQTLGQGPEFLTYFQNEAQLEKSRLLSDRFSAERPKGSFSTLEIQRTEQGDSAMYLCASSPIKGQTTDQPQHFGDGTRLSIL.

The genes are TRBV5-5 and TRBJ2-5; 12 nucleotides match TRBD2. This CDR3 is built from 15 residues. CDR1 and CDR2 from the germline V gene are SGHKS and YYEKEE (reference sequence). With V trimmed by 3 bases and J by 4 bases, 4 bases remained unmatched. The CDR3 nucleotides read TGTGCCAGCAGCTCCCTAGCGGGAGGGACAGAGACCCAGTACTTC. Its translation is CASSSLAGGTETQYF.

The V call is TRBV7-9, the J call TRBJ2-2; 9 bases agree with TRBD2. This CDR3 has 16 residues. CDR1 is SEHNR, CDR2 FQNEAQ, per germline (reference sequence). V lost 2 bases to trimming and J lost 2 bases; unmatched junction nucleotides: 3. The CDR3 DNA reads TGTGCCAGCAGCTTAATCCTAGCGGGAAACACCGGGGAGCTGTTTTTT. Translating gives CASSLILAGNTGELFF.

The chain couples TRBV30 to TRBJ1-3, with D perhaps TRBD1 (6 bases). Germline values: CDR1 GTSNPN, CDR2 SVGIG (reference sequence). V shed 5 bases and J shed 0 bases, with 14 bases lying between them. The CDR3 sequence is 15 residues long. The CDR3 coding sequence is TGTGCCTGGGGGGGAGGGGGATTCTCTGGAAACACCATATATTTT. Translation gives CAWGGGGFSGNTIYF.

The chain combines TRBV30 with TRBJ1-1; the D is unclear. V lost 1 base and J 1 base, leaving 7 bases between the germline ends. Germline lookup yields CDR1 GTSNPN and CDR2 SVGIG (reference sequence). The CDR3 is 13 amino acids. The CDR3, as DNA: TGTGCCTGGAGTGCACACCAGAACACTGAAGCTTTCTTT. It specifies CAWSAHQNTEAFF. Full variable domain (outside the CDR3, taken from reference TRBV30 and TRBJ1-1): SQTIHQWPATLVQPVGSPLSLECTVEGTSNPNLYWYRQAAGRGLQLLFYSVGIGQISSEVPQNLSASRPQDRQFILSSKKLLLSDSGFYLCAWSAHQNTEAFFGQGTRLTVV.

This sequence joins TRBV2 and TRBJ2-5; TRBD2 aligns across 8 bases. Germline values: CDR1 SNHLY, CDR2 FYNNEI. The length of the CDR3 is 13 residues. J lost 4 bases, V lost 7 bases, and 5 bases had no gene match. The CDR3 spells CASTGSGRETQYF. CDR3 nucleotide sequence: TGTGCCAGCACGGGAAGCGGGAGAGAGACCCAGTACTTC.

This clone was seen a few times. The V gene is TRBV6-1, the J gene TRBJ1-2; 9 bases match TRBD1. Looked up from germline, CDR1 is MNHNS and CDR2 is SASEGT. The CDR3 loop spans 15 amino acids. Trimming removed 2 bases from V and 7 bases from J; junction bases left unmatched: 8. The CDR3 region is CASSEFGTGSTGYTF. In DNA, the CDR3 is TGTGCCAGCAGTGAATTCGGGACAGGGAGTACTGGCTACACCTTC.

The chain couples TRBV5-1 to TRBJ1-1; D is unclear. CDR3 length: 13 amino acids. Germline V gene data show CDR1 as SGHRS and CDR2 as YFSETQ. The V end lost 2 bases, the J end lost 1 base, and 6 bases lay between the germline ends. The CDR3 is CASSFNSNTEAFF. The CDR3 DNA reads TGCGCCAGCAGCTTTAACTCGAACACTGAAGCTTTCTTT.